This record looks at one TCR beta chain sequence and its context. Its target is unknown. The data were obtained in a study of T cells in Graves' hyperthyroidism and ophthalmopathy. Notes on the study in general: Most thyroid clonotypes expanded above 0.001 appeared in blood too.

This CDR3 has 15 amino acids. The V and J ends lost 6 bases and 2 bases respectively, with 16 bases between them. Germline values: CDR1 SGHTA, CDR2 FQGNSA. The CDR3 regions of TCR beta were amplified from RNA transcripts. RT-PCR in the first round (using the HTBI primer set) targeted the TCR CDR3. TCRdb fed the multiplex PCR reads into MiXCR, producing one record per CDR3 protein. Of around 350,000 distinct CDR3 sequences detected, 14% appear once; the ten largest clones hold about 18%. The sequenced sample was blood. The J gene is TRBJ2-5, the V gene TRBV7-2; possible D gene TRBD1, 7 bases. The clonotype originates from a woman aged 30 to 39 with Graves' ophthalmopathy. The CDR3 DNA reads as TGTGCCAGCAGTCCAACAGGGGCGGGGCAAGAGACCCAGTACTTC. It specifies CASSPTGAGQETQYF.